This section outlines one T cell receptor (beta chain) sequence together with its context. These data are taken from a study of CD8 T cells in Susac syndrome. Blood CD8+ and CD4+ T cells underwent high-throughput TCR beta sequencing. After removal of 6 bases from V and 0 bases from J, the junction contained 4 bases not matched to a gene. This CDR3 comprises 14 residues. Looked up from germline, CDR1 is LNHDA and CDR2 is SQIVND (reference sequence). A quantity of roughly 0.5 to 1 ug RNA underwent reverse transcription using random hexamers. TCRdb re-analysed the immunoSEQ multiplex PCR reads in MiXCR, keeping a single row per CDR3 protein. The data contain about 150,000 distinct CDR3 sequences, over 85% of them singletons.

Sequenced: CD8+ T cells from PBMCs. This sequence joins TRBV19 and TRBJ2-5; 7 bases are shared with TRBD2. This sequence was found in a human donor with multiple sclerosis. The CDR3 coding sequence is TGTGCCAGTAGGCCTCGGGGGGACCAAGAGACCCAGTACTTC. It is translated as CASRPRGDQETQYF.